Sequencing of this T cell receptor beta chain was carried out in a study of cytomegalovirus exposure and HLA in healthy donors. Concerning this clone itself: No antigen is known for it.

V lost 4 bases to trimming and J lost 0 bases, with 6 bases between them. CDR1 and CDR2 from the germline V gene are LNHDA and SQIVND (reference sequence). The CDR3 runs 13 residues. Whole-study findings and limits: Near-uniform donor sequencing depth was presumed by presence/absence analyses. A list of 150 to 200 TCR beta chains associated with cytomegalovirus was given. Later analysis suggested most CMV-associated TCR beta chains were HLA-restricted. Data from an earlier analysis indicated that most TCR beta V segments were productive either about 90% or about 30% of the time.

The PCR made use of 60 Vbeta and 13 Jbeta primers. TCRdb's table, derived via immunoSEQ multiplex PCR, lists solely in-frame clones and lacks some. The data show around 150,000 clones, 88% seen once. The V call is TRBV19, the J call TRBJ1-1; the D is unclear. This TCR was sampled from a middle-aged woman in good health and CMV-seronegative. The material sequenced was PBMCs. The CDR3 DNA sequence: TGTGCCAGTAGTACGAGTGTGAACACTGAAGCTTTCTTT. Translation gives CASSTSVNTEAFF.